This entry lists 6 T cell receptor beta chains sequenced from one sample in a study of shared clonotypes between healthy human individuals. TCRdb's table, derived via immunoSEQ multiplex PCR, lists solely in-frame clones and lacks some. The data hold almost 700,000 clones, with roughly nine tenths observed a single time. Terminally differentiated effector memory CD45RA+ cells were left out of the naive CD8 fraction, which was CD45RO-negative and positively selected for CCR7. The material sequenced was naive CD8+ T cells sorted from blood. Source of these receptors: a man aged 30-40 years in good health.

Details on this clone: Other DNA sequences in this specimen translate into the identical CDR3. V and J are TRBV7-9 and TRBJ2-7; D remains ambiguous. V was pared by 1 base and J by 4 bases, with 5 bases between. Germline-derived CDR1 and CDR2 are SEHNR and FQNEAQ (reference sequence). The CDR3 has 12 amino acids. The CDR3 region has the DNA TGTGCCAGCAGCTTAGATGTTTACGAGCAGTACTTC. Its translation: CASSLDVYEQYF.

The J gene is TRBJ2-1, the V gene TRBV11-2; TRBD1 is a possible D gene (5 bases). The V gene's germline CDR1 is SGHAT and CDR2 FQNNGV. Trimming took off 0 bases at V and 4 bases at J, with 13 bases between the two ends. The CDR3 sequence is 16 residues long. The CDR3 DNA reads as TGTGCCAGCAGCTTAGAAGGGGTGGAACCATACAATGAGCAGTTCTTC. As protein: CASSLEGVEPYNEQFF.

This clone has only one observation. J is TRBJ2-3 and V is TRBV27; 10 bases are shared with TRBD1. The CDR3 length is 16 residues. V was clipped by 7 bases and J by 6 bases; unmatched bases: 13. CDR1 and CDR2 (germline): MNHEY, SMNVEV (reference sequence). The CDR3 DNA follows: TGTGCCAGCACCCAACGGACCGGGACAGGGGTGGATACGCAGTATTTT. Amino acids: CASTQRTGTGVDTQYF.

The chain links TRBV7-9 to TRBJ1-4; D is ambiguous. The CDR3 length is 14 residues. Trimming stripped 2 bases from V and 8 bases from J, with 12 bases between. From germline, CDR1 is SEHNR and CDR2 FQNEAQ (reference sequence). CDR3 residues: CASSLTVEGEKLFF. The CDR3 coding sequence is TGTGCCAGCAGCTTAACCGTCGAAGGGGAAAAACTGTTTTTT. Using reference TRBV7-9 and TRBJ1-4 for the parts outside the CDR3, the full variable domain is DTGVSQNPRHKITKRGQNVTFRCDPISEHNRLYWYRQTLGQGPEFLTYFQNEAQLEKSRLLSDRFSAERPKGSFSTLEIQRTEQGDSAMYLCASSLTVEGEKLFFGSGTQLSVL.

The genes are TRBV28 and TRBJ2-4; 10 bases match TRBD1. Germline V gene data show CDR1 as MDHEN and CDR2 as SYDVKM. After removal of 6 bases from V and 1 base from J, the junction contained 12 bases not matched to a gene. This CDR3 region has 18 residues. CDR3 in amino acids: CASSGWDRGKTAKNIQYF. The CDR3 nucleotides are TGTGCCAGCAGCGGCTGGGACAGGGGAAAGACGGCCAAAAACATTCAGTACTTC. Supplemented by reference TRBV28 and TRBJ2-4, the full variable domain reads DVKVTQSSRYLVKRTGEKVFLECVQDMDHENMFWYRQDPGLGLRLIYFSYDVKMKEKGDIPEGYSVSREKKERFSLILESASTNQTSMYLCASSGWDRGKTAKNIQYFGAGTRLSVL.

The gene calls are TRBV27 and TRBJ1-2; D unclear. Germline-derived CDR1 and CDR2 are MNHEY and SMNVEV (reference sequence). V was clipped by 0 bases and J by 5 bases, with 13 bases between them. The CDR3 extends over 15 amino acids. CDR3 in DNA: TGTGCCAGCAGTTTATCTGAGGGATCGGATTATGGCTACACCTTC. Its translation is CASSLSEGSDYGYTF.